This TCR beta chain was captured in a study of tumor-infiltrating lymphocytes in localized non-small cell lung cancer (dated by TCRdb to the early 2020s). Regarding the study in general: Patients whose samples were collected after neoadjuvant chemotherapy, as well as both smokers and never-smokers and several histologies, were included in the cohort. TCR sequencing was one of several integrated assays, alongside flow cytometry, multiplex immunofluorescence, RNA-seq, exome sequencing and proteomics, applied to the same patients. In total, the ICON cohort consisted of approximately 140 surgical patients with localized non-small cell lung cancer who had their tumors resected. A total of 55 or so patients were included in the paired tumor versus uninvolved lung comparison of immunoSEQ T-cell fraction. Each patient provided resected tumor tissue plus uninvolved lung tissue from the same patient, with the uninvolved lung tissue described as non-adjacent to the tumor. Study-wide conclusions, independent of this receptor: TCRbeta sequencing supported higher T cell infiltration in tumors than in uninvolved lung tissue, consistent with immunofluorescence CD3 counts. Since assay coverage differed from patient to patient depending on how much tissue was available, TCR sequencing was done for only a subset of the cohort. Because different assays used different pieces of the same tissue, intratumor heterogeneity could not be separated from technical variation. Tumor T-cell fraction from TCR sequencing was not associated with recurrence-free survival (p = 0.61). The TCR-derived T-cell fraction showed no difference between the flow cytometry-defined immunotypes IM1 (good prognosis) and IM2 (poor prognosis).

The first patient joined ICON in April 2016, and enrollment wrapped up when the last patient was enrolled in 2018. From a subcohort of some 76 patients, fresh tumor and matched uninvolved tissue were collected for in-depth immune analyses, including TCR sequencing. DNA isolated from bulk tissue, without cell sorting, was used for TCR sequencing. The T-cell fraction in tumor and uninvolved lung tissue was obtained from TCR sequencing using the immunoSEQ assay. The authors' pipeline ran thus. In the survival analysis, patients were divided into a high T-cell fraction group (upper tertile) and a low T-cell fraction group (lower two tertiles), and the two groups were compared using a log-rank test. A signed-rank test was used to test paired tumor versus uninvolved lung differences in T-cell fraction. TCRdb limited this immuneACCESS table to in-frame rearrangements with V and J called. A share of clones is missing; checked studies link under half to unresolved V genes, and the rest is unexplained. The V and J calls and clone size were taken over from that table, and D and trimming were inferred from the DNA. Within this sample are about 16,000 clones, with about four fifths of them counted one time only. The ten largest make up approximately 9.1% of the sample.

Unmatched junction bases come to 11, with V trimmed by 9 bases and J by 1 base. The CDR3 spans 15 residues, from the cysteine through the phenylalanine. Of the read, only the CDR3 DNA is kept; its 45 bases are in frame from base 1. Worth noting for this clone: Its antigen is still unknown. No clone much larger than this one lies a single base away; base qualities are absent.

This TCR was recovered from a human donor with non-small cell lung cancer. The V gene is TRBV23-1 and the J gene is TRBJ2-5; a stretch of 7 junction bases matches TRBD2. TRBV23-1 is known as an ORF, though its function is uncertain. The sequenced sample was lung tumor tissue. The base sequence is TGCGCCAGAGGATCGACAGCGGGGCTCCAAGAGACCCAGTACTTC. Translated, this is CARGSTAGLQETQYF.